This T cell receptor beta chain was captured by sequencing in a study of blood T cells in healthy people across ages. Study results and caveats: Higher diversity and more naive CD4+ cells were features of long-lived donors, compared to aged donors.

Combining a sample-barcoded 5' primer with a J-beta primer mix, a second PCR ran for roughly 7 to 12 cycles. Each sample yielded at least 3 million CDR3-containing paired-end reads. TCRdb analysed the 5' RACE reads with MiXCR anew, one entry per CDR3 protein. The data show roughly 500,000 distinct CDR3 sequences, with roughly a quarter seen just once and approximately 17% held by the top ten. Every donor provided around 9.3 milliliters of peripheral blood. Each sample yielded at least 6 million isolated PBMCs. Note on this clonotype: Its cognate antigen is unknown.

In germline, CDR1 is ENHRY, CDR2 SYGVKD. The CDR3 runs 15 residues. The sequence was obtained from a woman between 70 and 85 years old in good health. Sample: blood. V is TRBV10-3 and J is TRBJ2-5, with TRBD2 identical over 12 bases. The J call could be wrong; TRBJ2-1 is a better fit for the DNA end. The CDR3 region is CAISPSGGAWNEQFF. The DNA for the CDR3 is TGTGCCATCAGCCCTAGCGGGGGGGCTTGGAATGAGCAGTTCTTC.